This TCR beta chain was obtained from a study of CD4 T cell repertoires in COVID-19. Germline-derived CDR1 and CDR2 are WNHNN and SYGVQD (reference sequence). The CDR3 length is 12 residues. V was clipped by 3 bases and J by 11 bases, with 11 bases between them. Method: immunoSEQ multiplex PCR; TCRdb's copy keeps in-frame clones and lacks some. The sample holds some 71,000 clones; about four fifths are singletons and the top ten take about 0.5%. The source is a human donor who had COVID-19. The chain links TRBV10-1 to TRBJ2-4, with D maybe TRBD1 (6 bases). The sequenced sample was CD4+ T cells from peripheral blood, obtained after recovery from COVID-19. The CDR3 DNA reads TGCGCCAGCAGTGAAGGGGGTCCCGTTCAGTACTTC. Translation gives CASSEGGPVQYF.